The rows below give T cell receptor beta chains drawn from one sample of a study of blood T cell repertoires in COVID-19. Profiled with immunoSEQ multiplex PCR; TCRdb holds only in-frame clones, not every one. The profile shows about 86,000 clones, 65% to 80% of them singletons. The sequenced material came from peripheral blood. These receptors were obtained from a man in his sixties or seventies with acute or convalescent COVID-19. The CDR3 runs from the conserved cysteine through the conserved F or W. Each record gives: J gene, D gene, V gene, clone size, CDR3 DNA, CDR3 protein. D genes are given only for firm matches. Rows may omit the clone size; those that give it use once, few, many or a size class.

J gene: TRBJ2-1; D gene: TRBD1; V gene: TRBV28; clone size: .; CDR3 DNA: TGTGCCATGTCGACAGGGGCCACGACTGAGCAGTTCTTC; CDR3 protein: CAMSTGATTEQFF
J gene: TRBJ1-1; D gene: .; V gene: TRBV19; clone size: once; CDR3 DNA: TGTGCCAGTAGTATCGGACAGACCGTGAACACTGAAGCTTTCTTT; CDR3 protein: CASSIGQTVNTEAFF
J gene: TRBJ1-1; D gene: .; V gene: TRBV6-5; clone size: .; CDR3 DNA: TGTGCCAGCAGTCCTGGACAGACTGAAGCTTTCTTT; CDR3 protein: CASSPGQTEAFF
J gene: TRBJ1-2; D gene: TRBD1; V gene: TRBV6-2/TRBV6-3; clone size: .; CDR3 DNA: TGTGCCAGCAGTCCCGGGACAGGGGGCTTCGGAGATGGCTACACCTTC; CDR3 protein: CASSPGTGGFGDGYTF
J gene: TRBJ2-7; D gene: TRBD1; V gene: TRBV5-1; clone size: .; CDR3 DNA: TGCGCCAGCAGCTACACGAGGGACAGTAAACTCTCTAGCTCCTACGAGCAGTACTTC; CDR3 protein: CASSYTRDSKLSSSYEQYF
J gene: TRBJ1-3; D gene: .; V gene: TRBV7-3; clone size: .; CDR3 DNA: TGTGCCAGCAGCCTTGGGGACATTCGCTCTGGAAACACCATATATTTT; CDR3 protein: CASSLGDIRSGNTIYF
J gene: TRBJ2-3; D gene: TRBD1; V gene: TRBV19; clone size: .; CDR3 DNA: TGTGCCAGTAGTACCTTTGCCCGGGACAGGGGCACAGATACGCAGTATTTT; CDR3 protein: CASSTFARDRGTDTQYF
J gene: TRBJ2-7; D gene: TRBD1; V gene: TRBV18; clone size: .; CDR3 DNA: TGTGCCAGCTCACCTTGGGACAGGGGCGAGCAGTACTTC; CDR3 protein: CASSPWDRGEQYF
J gene: TRBJ2-1; D gene: .; V gene: TRBV6-5; clone size: .; CDR3 DNA: TGTGCCAGCAGTTACTCTAGCGCCCTGACCTACAATGAGCAGTTCTTC; CDR3 protein: CASSYSSALTYNEQFF
J gene: TRBJ1-1; D gene: .; V gene: TRBV18; clone size: .; CDR3 DNA: TGTGCCAGCTCCCAAGACAGGAACACTGAAGCTTTCTTT; CDR3 protein: CASSQDRNTEAFF
J gene: TRBJ1-6; D gene: .; V gene: TRBV4-1; clone size: .; CDR3 DNA: TGCGCCAGCAGCCAAGGGGCCGTTTATAATTCACCCCTCCACTTT; CDR3 protein: CASSQGAVYNSPLHF
J gene: TRBJ2-7; D gene: TRBD1; V gene: TRBV2; clone size: .; CDR3 DNA: TGTGCCAGCAGGCACGACCGGGACAGGGCGAACGACGAGCAGTACTTC; CDR3 protein: CASRHDRDRANDEQYF
J gene: TRBJ2-1; D gene: .; V gene: TRBV6-4; clone size: few; CDR3 DNA: TGTGCCAGCAGTGAATGGAACAGGAAAGTCAATGAGCAGTTCTTC; CDR3 protein: CASSEWNRKVNEQFF